Shown below are 20 T cell receptor beta chains from a single sample sequenced in a study of blood T cell repertoires in COVID-19. Assay: immunoSEQ multiplex PCR; the TCRdb copy retains only in-frame clones and omits some. This repertoire shows under 250,000 clones, over 75% found once; its top ten account for over 10%. Sample: peripheral blood. The receptors originated from a human donor in a cohort sampled during active COVID-19.

CDR3 residues: CASSSDRGRELDEQYF. The CDR3 DNA reads as TGTGCCAGCAGTTCAGACAGGGGGCGCGAACTGGACGAGCAGTACTTC. The gene calls are TRBV27 and TRBJ2-7, with TRBD1 identical over 10 bases. With 4 bases clipped from V and 5 bases from J, the junction kept 11 bases outside the gene matches. Germline CDR1 reads MNHEY; CDR2 reads SMNVEV (reference sequence). The CDR3 contains 16 residues.

The chain carries TRBV7-6 and TRBJ2-3; 15 bases fit TRBD2. J gave up 1 base and V 5 bases, and 7 bases lay outside the gene matches. Per the germline V gene, CDR1 is SGHVS and CDR2 is FNYEAQ. CDR3 size: 18 residues. The CDR3 protein is CASSPGLAGGTRTDTQYF. In DNA form, the CDR3 reads TGTGCCAGCAGCCCCGGACTAGCGGGGGGGACCCGCACAGATACGCAGTATTTT.

V and J are TRBV27 and TRBJ1-2; D is perhaps TRBD1 (5 bases). The V gene lost 5 bases and the J gene lost 4 bases, with 14 bases spanning the gap. The germline V gene encodes CDR1 MNHEY and CDR2 SMNVEV (reference sequence). This CDR3 comprises 14 residues. Here the CDR3 DNA reads TGTGCCAGCAGTCGGGGGGTAGAAAGCTATGGCTACACCTTC. Amino acid sequence: CASSRGVESYGYTF.

This rearrangement joins TRBV19 to TRBJ1-2; D ambiguous. Germline CDR1 is LNHDA and CDR2 is SQIVND (reference sequence). The germline V and J ends were trimmed by 1 base and 7 bases, with 13 bases remaining between them. This CDR3 is built from 14 residues. The CDR3 sequence: CASSIGTHTGGYTF. Written as DNA, the CDR3 is TGTGCCAGTAGTATAGGTACCCACACGGGTGGCTACACCTTC.

The genes are TRBV28 and TRBJ2-7; possible D gene TRBD1, 6 bases. Germline V CDR1 and CDR2: MDHEN, SYDVKM. There are 16 residues in the CDR3. With 4 bases removed from V and 7 bases from J, the gap between germline ends came to 23 bases. CDR3 in amino acids: CASSSLRQAGTEEQYF. The CDR3 DNA is TGTGCCAGCAGTTCCCTCAGACAGGCAGGAACGGAGGAGCAGTACTTC.

This chain uses TRBV9 with TRBJ2-5, with 8 bases aligning to TRBD2. CDR1 is SGDLS, CDR2 YYNGEE, per germline. The V gene end was trimmed by 1 base and the J gene end by 1 base; junction bases not matched to a gene: 0. This CDR3 is built from 14 residues. DNA of the CDR3: TGTGCCAGCAGCGTAACTAGCGGCCAAGAGACCCAGTACTTC. Protein: CASSVTSGQETQYF.

The gene calls are TRBV4-2 and TRBJ2-1; 7 nucleotides align to TRBD2. The CDR3 sequence is 15 residues long. With V trimmed by 0 bases and J by 9 bases, 8 bases remained unmatched. Germline V gives CDR1 LGHNA, CDR2 YNFKEQ. The CDR3: CASSQDMASGAEQFF. The CDR3 nucleotides read TGTGCCAGCAGCCAAGATATGGCTAGCGGCGCTGAGCAGTTCTTC.

This clone has just one count. This rearrangement joins TRBV30 to TRBJ1-4, with D perhaps matching TRBD1 (5 bases). The germline CDR1 and CDR2 sequences are GTSNPN and SVGIG (reference sequence). This CDR3 comprises 13 residues. Here the CDR3 reads CAWSGGVGEKLFF. CDR3 DNA sequence: TGTGCTTGGTCCGGGGGGGTCGGTGAAAAACTGTTTTTT.

The rearrangement links TRBV29-1 to TRBJ2-7, with D perhaps matching TRBD1 (6 bases). Germline V gene sequence: CDR1 SQVTM, CDR2 ANQGSEA. Trimming left V 1 base short and J 9 bases short, with 13 bases between. The CDR3 loop spans 12 amino acids. The CDR3 sequence: CSVEVAGAGQYF. As DNA, the CDR3 is TGCAGCGTTGAAGTGGCAGGGGCCGGGCAGTACTTC.

The V call is TRBV3-1 (or the pseudogene TRBV3-2), the J call TRBJ2-7; D perhaps matches TRBD1 (6 bases). Trimming removed 4 bases at V and 3 bases at J, with 13 bases between. This CDR3 is 14 amino acids long. The germline V gene encodes CDR1 LGHDT and CDR2 YNNKEL (reference sequence). CDR3 nucleotide sequence: TGTGCCAGCAGCCGCCGGGACAATGACTACGAGCAGTACTTC. Translation gives CASSRRDNDYEQYF.

The chain has TRBV7-9 and TRBJ1-5; no clear D. Germline CDR1 SEHNR, CDR2 FQNEAQ (reference sequence). V lost 0 bases to trimming and J lost 1 base, with 7 bases between them. The CDR3 consists of 15 residues. Here the CDR3 DNA reads TGTGCCAGCAGCTTAGCAGGAGGGAGCAATCAGCCCCAGCATTTT. It encodes CASSLAGGSNQPQHF.

This sequence joins TRBV12-3 or TRBV12-4 and TRBJ2-7, with TRBD2 identical over 10 bases. This CDR3 is 13 amino acids long. V was clipped by 3 bases and J by 10 bases; unmatched bases: 6. As DNA, the CDR3 is TGTGCCAGCAGTTTGACCCTAGCGGGAGACCAGTACTTC. Translating it yields CASSLTLAGDQYF.

This chain uses TRBV19 with TRBJ2-1; D is possibly TRBD1 (5 bases). The V gene's germline CDR1 is LNHDA and CDR2 SQIVND (reference sequence). Trimming took 3 bases from V and 7 from J, leaving 13 bases between them. This CDR3 region has 14 residues. CDR3 DNA: TGTGCCAGTAGTATTTCGGCAGGGCAAAATGAGCAGTTCTTC. This sequence encodes CASSISAGQNEQFF.

The chain joins TRBV19 to TRBJ1-3, with a possible D match to TRBD1 (6 bases). Germline CDR1 LNHDA, CDR2 SQIVND (reference sequence). The CDR3 covers 16 residues. The germline V and J ends were trimmed by 9 bases and 2 bases, with 20 bases remaining between them. The CDR3 is CASSSEQGNPGNTIYF. The CDR3 DNA sequence: TGTGCCAGCAGCAGCGAACAGGGAAACCCTGGAAACACCATATATTTT.

The rearrangement joins TRBV5-1 to TRBJ2-7; TRBD1 matches 8 bases. J gave up 2 bases and V 3 bases, and 4 bases lay outside the gene matches. From germline, CDR1 is SGHRS and CDR2 YFSETQ. The CDR3 length is 14 residues. The CDR3 sequence is CASSSTGEAYEQYF. The CDR3 DNA is TGCGCCAGCAGCTCGACAGGGGAGGCCTACGAGCAGTACTTC.

The chain is built from TRBV5-6 and TRBJ1-1; 7 nucleotides match TRBD1. Germline lookup yields CDR1 SGHDT and CDR2 YYEEEE. V lost 1 base to trimming and J lost 2 bases; unmatched junction nucleotides: 5. This CDR3 spans 15 amino acids. CDR3 DNA sequence: TGTGCCAGCAGCTTGACCGGGACAGTAAACACTGAAGCTTTCTTT. Translating it yields CASSLTGTVNTEAFF.

This chain connects TRBV9 to TRBJ1-2; D remains ambiguous. The CDR3 consists of 15 residues. Germline-derived CDR1 and CDR2 are SGDLS and YYNGEE. Deletions cut 0 bases from V and 8 bases from J, with 17 bases between. CDR3 nucleotides: TGTGCCAGCAGCGTAGATGGCAGGCTACCTCGAGGCTACACCTTC. It codes for CASSVDGRLPRGYTF.

The CDR3 loop reads CASSLAGSISGNTIYF. CDR3 nucleotides: TGTGCCAGCAGCTTAGCTGGCAGTATCTCTGGAAACACCATATATTTT. The rearrangement joins TRBV11-3 to TRBJ1-3; D unresolved. Looked up from germline, CDR1 is SGHNT and CDR2 is YENEEA. The CDR3 length is 16 residues. V lost 1 base and J lost 0, with 10 bases in between.

The rearrangement uses TRBV9 and TRBJ2-3, with TRBD2 matching 7 bases. The V segment lost 4 bases and the J segment 5 bases; nucleotides outside the gene matches: 7. The germline V gene has CDR1 SGDLS and CDR2 YYNGEE. The CDR3 has 14 residues. The CDR3 protein is CASSTREVIDTQYF. The CDR3 nucleotides are TGTGCCAGCAGCACCCGGGAGGTTATAGATACGCAGTATTTT.

As for this clone: Other DNA variants within this sample encode the same CDR3. This chain joins TRBV2 and TRBJ2-2; no firm D call. CDR1 SNHLY and CDR2 FYNNEI come from the germline V gene. V dropped 1 base and J dropped 1 base, with 4 bases sitting between them. The CDR3 consists of 14 residues. The CDR3 spells CASSEDRNTGELFF. CDR3 nucleotide sequence: TGTGCCAGCAGTGAAGACAGGAACACCGGGGAGCTGTTTTTT.